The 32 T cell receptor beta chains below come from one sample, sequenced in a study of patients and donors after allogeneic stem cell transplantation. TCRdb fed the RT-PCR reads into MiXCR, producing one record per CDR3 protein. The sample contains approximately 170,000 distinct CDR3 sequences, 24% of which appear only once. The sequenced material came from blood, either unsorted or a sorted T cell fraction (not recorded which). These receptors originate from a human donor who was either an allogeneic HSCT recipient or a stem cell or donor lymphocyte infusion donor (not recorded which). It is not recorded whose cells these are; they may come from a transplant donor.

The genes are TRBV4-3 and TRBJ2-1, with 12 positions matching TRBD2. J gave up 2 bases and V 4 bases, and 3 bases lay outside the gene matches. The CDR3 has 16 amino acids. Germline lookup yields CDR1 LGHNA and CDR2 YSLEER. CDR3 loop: CASSLLAGGTYNEQFF. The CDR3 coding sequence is TGCGCCAGCAGCCTACTAGCGGGAGGTACCTACAATGAGCAGTTCTTC.

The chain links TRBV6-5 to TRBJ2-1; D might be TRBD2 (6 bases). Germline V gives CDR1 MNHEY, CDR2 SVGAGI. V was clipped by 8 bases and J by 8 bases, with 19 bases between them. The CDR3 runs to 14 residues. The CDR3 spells CASAPRDFVDEQFF. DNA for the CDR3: TGTGCCAGCGCCCCCCGGGACTTCGTCGATGAGCAGTTCTTC.

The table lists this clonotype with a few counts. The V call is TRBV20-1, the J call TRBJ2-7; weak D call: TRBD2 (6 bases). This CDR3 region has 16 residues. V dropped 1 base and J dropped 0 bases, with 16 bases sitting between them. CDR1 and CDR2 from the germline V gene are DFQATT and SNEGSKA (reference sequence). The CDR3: CSARGESGQSSYEQYF. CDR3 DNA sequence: TGCAGTGCTAGAGGAGAGAGCGGGCAGAGCTCCTACGAGCAGTACTTC.

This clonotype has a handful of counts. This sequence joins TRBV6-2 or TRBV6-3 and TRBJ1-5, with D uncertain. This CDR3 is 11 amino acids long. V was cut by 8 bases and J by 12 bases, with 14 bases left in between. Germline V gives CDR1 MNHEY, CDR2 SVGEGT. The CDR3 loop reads CASGPSEDQHF. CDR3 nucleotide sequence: TGTGCCAGCGGTCCCTCGGAGGACCAGCATTTT.

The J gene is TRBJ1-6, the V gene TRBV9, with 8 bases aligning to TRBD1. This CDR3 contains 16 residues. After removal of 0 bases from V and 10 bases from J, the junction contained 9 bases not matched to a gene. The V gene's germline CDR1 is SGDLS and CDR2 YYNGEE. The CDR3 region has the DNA TGTGCCAGCAGCGTAGCCCGACAGGGGTTGGAATCACCCCTCCACTTT. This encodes CASSVARQGLESPLHF.

The CDR3 DNA follows: TGTGCCAGCAGCCAAGATATAGGGGGAATGAACACTGAAGCTTTCTTT. It specifies CASSQDIGGMNTEAFF. The chain carries TRBV3-1 and TRBJ1-1; D may be TRBD1 (6 bases). The CDR3 contains 16 residues. V was cut by 0 bases and J by 0 bases, with 11 bases left in between. The germline gives CDR1 LGHDT, CDR2 YNNKEL (reference sequence).

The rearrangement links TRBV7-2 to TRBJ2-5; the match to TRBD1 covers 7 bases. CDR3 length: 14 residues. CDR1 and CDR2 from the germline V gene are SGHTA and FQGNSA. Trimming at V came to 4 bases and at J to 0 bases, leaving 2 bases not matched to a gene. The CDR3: CASSYRGNQETQYF. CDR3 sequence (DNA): TGTGCCAGCAGCTACAGGGGAAACCAAGAGACCCAGTACTTC.

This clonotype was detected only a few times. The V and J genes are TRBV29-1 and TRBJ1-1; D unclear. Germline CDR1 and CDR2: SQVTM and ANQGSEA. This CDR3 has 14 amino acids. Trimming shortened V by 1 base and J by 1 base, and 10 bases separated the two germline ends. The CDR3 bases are TGCAGCGTTGAAGTGCTCGCGGGGAACACTGAAGCTTTCTTT. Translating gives CSVEVLAGNTEAFF.

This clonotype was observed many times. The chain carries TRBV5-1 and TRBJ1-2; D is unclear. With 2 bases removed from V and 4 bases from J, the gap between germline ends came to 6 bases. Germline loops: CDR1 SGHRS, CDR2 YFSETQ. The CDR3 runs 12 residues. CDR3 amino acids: CASSLDTYGYTF. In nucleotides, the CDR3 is TGCGCCAGCAGCTTAGACACCTATGGCTACACCTTC.

The CDR3, as DNA: TGTGCCAGCAGCCAAGATATTTTCTCGGAGAACACTGAAGCTTTCTTT. It encodes CASSQDIFSENTEAFF. The chain joins TRBV14 to TRBJ1-1; D is undetermined. With 0 bases removed from V and 1 base from J, the gap between germline ends came to 12 bases. CDR1 is SGHDN and CDR2 is FVKESK in the germline V gene. The CDR3 extends over 16 amino acids.

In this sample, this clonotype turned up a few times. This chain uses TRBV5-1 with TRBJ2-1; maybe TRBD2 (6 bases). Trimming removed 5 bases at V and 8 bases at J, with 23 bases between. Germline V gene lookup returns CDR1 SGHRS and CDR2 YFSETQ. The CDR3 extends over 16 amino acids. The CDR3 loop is CASSPRLGGQHDEQFF. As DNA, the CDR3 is TGCGCCAGCAGTCCTCGATTGGGGGGTCAACACGATGAGCAGTTCTTC.

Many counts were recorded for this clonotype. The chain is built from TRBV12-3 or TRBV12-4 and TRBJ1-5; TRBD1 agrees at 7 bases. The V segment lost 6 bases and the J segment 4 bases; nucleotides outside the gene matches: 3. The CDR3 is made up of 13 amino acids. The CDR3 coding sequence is TGTGCCAGCAGCTGGACAGGTAATCAGCCCCAGCATTTT. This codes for CASSWTGNQPQHF.

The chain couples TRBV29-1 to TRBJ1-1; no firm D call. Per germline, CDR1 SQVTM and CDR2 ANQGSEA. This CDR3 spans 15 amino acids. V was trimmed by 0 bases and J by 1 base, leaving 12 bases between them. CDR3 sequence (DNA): TGCAGCGTTGAAGATCTCCGACGGGAGAACACTGAAGCTTTCTTT. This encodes CSVEDLRRENTEAFF.

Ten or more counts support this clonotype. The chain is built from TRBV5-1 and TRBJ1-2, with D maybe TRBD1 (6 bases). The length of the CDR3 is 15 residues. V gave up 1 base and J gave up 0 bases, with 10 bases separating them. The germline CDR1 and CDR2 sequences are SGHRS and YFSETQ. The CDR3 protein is CASSLTGLANYGYTF. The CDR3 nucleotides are TGCGCCAGCAGCTTGACAGGGCTAGCTAACTATGGCTACACCTTC.

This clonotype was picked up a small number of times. CDR3 loop: CASSQARDRGVANEKLFF. In DNA, the CDR3 is TGTGCCAGCAGCCAGGCCCGAGACAGGGGGGTGGCTAATGAAAAACTGTTTTTT. The rearrangement uses TRBV14 and TRBJ1-4; 9 bases fit TRBD1. The V gene's germline CDR1 is SGHDN and CDR2 FVKESK. CDR3 length: 18 amino acids. The V and J ends lost 3 bases and 3 bases, in that order; junction bases with no gene match: 11.

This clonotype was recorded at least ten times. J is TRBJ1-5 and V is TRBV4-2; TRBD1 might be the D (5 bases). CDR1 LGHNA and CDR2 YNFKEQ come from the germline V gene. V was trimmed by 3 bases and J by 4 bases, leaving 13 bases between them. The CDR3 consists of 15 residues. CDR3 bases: TGTGCCAGCAGCCAGGGATTGGGGGTGAATCAGCCCCAGCATTTT. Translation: CASSQGLGVNQPQHF.

The CDR3 nucleotides are TGTGCCAGCAGCTTAACGCTAGGGACAGGAAGCACCGGGGAGCTGTTTTTT. This encodes CASSLTLGTGSTGELFF. The chain has TRBV7-3 and TRBJ2-2, with 8 bases matching TRBD1. Germline V lookup: CDR1 SGHTA, CDR2 FQGTGA. The CDR3 runs to 17 residues. The J segment lost 4 bases and the V segment lost 0 bases, leaving 7 bases of the junction unmatched.

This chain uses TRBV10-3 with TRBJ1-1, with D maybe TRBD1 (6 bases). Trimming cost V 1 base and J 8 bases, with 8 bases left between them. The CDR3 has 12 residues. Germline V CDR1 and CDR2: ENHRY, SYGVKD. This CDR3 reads CAISELRGEAFF. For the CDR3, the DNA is TGTGCCATCAGTGAGTTAAGGGGGGAAGCTTTCTTT.

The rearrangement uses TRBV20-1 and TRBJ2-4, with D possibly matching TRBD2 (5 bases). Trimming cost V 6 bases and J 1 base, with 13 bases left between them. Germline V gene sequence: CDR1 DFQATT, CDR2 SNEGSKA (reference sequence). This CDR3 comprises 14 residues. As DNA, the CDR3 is TGCAGTGCCTGGACCGGGGTGGCCAAAAACATTCAGTACTTC. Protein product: CSAWTGVAKNIQYF.

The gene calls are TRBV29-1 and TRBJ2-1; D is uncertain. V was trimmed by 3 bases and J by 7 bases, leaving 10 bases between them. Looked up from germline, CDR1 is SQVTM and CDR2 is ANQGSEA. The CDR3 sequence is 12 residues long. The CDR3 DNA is TGCAGCGTTGACCAGGTGTATAATGAGCAGTTCTTC. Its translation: CSVDQVYNEQFF.

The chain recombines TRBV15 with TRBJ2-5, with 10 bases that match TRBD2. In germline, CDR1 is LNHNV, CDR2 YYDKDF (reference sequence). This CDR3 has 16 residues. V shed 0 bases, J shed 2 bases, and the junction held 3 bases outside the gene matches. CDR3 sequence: CATSRDLAGDQETQYF. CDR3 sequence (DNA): TGTGCCACCAGCAGAGATCTAGCGGGAGATCAAGAGACCCAGTACTTC.

The CDR3 DNA is TGTGCCAGCAGCCAATTGGACGGGTCCTACGAGCAGTACTTC. This translates into CASSQLDGSYEQYF. The V gene is TRBV3-1, the J gene TRBJ2-7; D gene unclear. This CDR3 contains 14 residues. Germline CDR1 reads LGHDT; CDR2 reads YNNKEL (reference sequence). V was pared by 2 bases and J by 1 base, with 9 bases between.

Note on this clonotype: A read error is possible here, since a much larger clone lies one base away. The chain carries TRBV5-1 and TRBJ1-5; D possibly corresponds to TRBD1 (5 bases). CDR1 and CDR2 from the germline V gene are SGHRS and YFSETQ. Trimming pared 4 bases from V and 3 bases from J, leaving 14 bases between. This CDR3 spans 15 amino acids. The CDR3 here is CASSPVAGDNQPQHF. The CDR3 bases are TGCGCCAGCAGCCCCGTGGCGGGGGACAATCAGCCCCAGCATTTT.

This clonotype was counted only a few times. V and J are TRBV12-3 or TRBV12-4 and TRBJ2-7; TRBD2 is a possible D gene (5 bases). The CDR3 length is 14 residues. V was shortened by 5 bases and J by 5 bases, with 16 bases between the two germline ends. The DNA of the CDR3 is TGTGCCAGCAGTCCCTCTTATGTCGGGGACGAGCAGTACTTC. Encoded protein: CASSPSYVGDEQYF.

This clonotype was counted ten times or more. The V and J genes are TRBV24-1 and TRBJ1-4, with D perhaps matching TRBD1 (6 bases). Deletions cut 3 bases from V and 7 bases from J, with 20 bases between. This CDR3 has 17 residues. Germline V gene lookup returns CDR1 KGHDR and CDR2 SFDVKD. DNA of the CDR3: TGTGCCACCAGTGATGCCGAAACGGGGGCCCTTTTTGAAAAACTGTTTTTT. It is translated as CATSDAETGALFEKLFF.

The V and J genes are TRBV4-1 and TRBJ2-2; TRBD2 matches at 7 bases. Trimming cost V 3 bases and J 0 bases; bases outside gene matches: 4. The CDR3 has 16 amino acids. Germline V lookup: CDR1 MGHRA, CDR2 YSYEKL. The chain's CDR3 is CASSHPGGTNTGELFF. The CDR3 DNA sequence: TGCGCCAGCAGCCACCCCGGGGGGACGAACACCGGGGAGCTGTTTTTT.

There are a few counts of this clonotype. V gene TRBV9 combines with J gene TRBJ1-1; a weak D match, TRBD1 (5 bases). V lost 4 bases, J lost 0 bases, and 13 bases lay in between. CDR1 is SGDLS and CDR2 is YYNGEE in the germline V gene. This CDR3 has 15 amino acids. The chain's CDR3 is CASSPHGDLNTEAFF. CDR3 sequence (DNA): TGTGCCAGCAGCCCTCATGGGGACTTGAACACTGAAGCTTTCTTT.

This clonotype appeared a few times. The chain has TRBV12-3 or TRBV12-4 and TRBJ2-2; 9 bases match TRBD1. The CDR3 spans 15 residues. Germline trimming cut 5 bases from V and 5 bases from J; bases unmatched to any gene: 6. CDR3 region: CASSPQGARTGELFF. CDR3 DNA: TGTGCCAGCAGTCCACAGGGGGCGCGGACCGGGGAGCTGTTTTTT.

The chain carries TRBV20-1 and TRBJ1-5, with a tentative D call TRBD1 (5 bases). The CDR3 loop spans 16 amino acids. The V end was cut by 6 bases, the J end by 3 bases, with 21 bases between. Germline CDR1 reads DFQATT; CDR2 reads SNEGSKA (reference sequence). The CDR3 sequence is CSAKNLGGNPNQPQHF. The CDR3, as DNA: TGCAGTGCGAAAAATTTGGGGGGGAATCCCAATCAGCCCCAGCATTTT.

The CDR3 spells CASSIPTGVAKNIQYF. For the CDR3, the DNA is TGTGCCAGCAGCATTCCAACAGGGGTGGCCAAAAACATTCAGTACTTC. The rearrangement links TRBV21-1 to TRBJ2-4; the D call of TRBD1 is as the table states it, not checked on the DNA. TRBV21-1 is listed as a pseudogene. This CDR3 has 16 residues.

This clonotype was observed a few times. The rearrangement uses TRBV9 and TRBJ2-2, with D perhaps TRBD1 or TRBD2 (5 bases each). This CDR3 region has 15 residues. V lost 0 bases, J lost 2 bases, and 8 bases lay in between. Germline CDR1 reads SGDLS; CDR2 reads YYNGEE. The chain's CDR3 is CASSVGGGNTGELFF. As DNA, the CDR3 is TGTGCCAGCAGCGTAGGTGGGGGAAACACCGGGGAGCTGTTTTTT.

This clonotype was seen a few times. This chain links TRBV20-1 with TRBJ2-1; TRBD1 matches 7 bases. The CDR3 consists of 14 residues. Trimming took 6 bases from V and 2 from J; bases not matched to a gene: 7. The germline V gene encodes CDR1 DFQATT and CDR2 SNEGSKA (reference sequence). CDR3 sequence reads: CSAFKTGPYNEQFF. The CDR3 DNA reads TGCAGTGCCTTTAAGACAGGGCCCTACAATGAGCAGTTCTTC.